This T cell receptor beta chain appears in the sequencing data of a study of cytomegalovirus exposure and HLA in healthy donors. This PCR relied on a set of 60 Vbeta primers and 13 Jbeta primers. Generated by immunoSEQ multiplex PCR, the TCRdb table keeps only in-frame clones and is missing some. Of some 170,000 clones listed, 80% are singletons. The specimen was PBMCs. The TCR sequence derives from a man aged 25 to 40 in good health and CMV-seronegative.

This chain's CDR3 is CAISEDTNYGYTF. The CDR3 DNA reads TGTGCCATCAGTGAGGACACAAACTATGGCTACACCTTC. This chain joins TRBV10-3 and TRBJ1-2; D call uncertain. The CDR3 consists of 13 residues. V was clipped by 2 bases and J by 2 bases, with 6 bases between them. Germline-derived CDR1 and CDR2 are ENHRY and SYGVKD.